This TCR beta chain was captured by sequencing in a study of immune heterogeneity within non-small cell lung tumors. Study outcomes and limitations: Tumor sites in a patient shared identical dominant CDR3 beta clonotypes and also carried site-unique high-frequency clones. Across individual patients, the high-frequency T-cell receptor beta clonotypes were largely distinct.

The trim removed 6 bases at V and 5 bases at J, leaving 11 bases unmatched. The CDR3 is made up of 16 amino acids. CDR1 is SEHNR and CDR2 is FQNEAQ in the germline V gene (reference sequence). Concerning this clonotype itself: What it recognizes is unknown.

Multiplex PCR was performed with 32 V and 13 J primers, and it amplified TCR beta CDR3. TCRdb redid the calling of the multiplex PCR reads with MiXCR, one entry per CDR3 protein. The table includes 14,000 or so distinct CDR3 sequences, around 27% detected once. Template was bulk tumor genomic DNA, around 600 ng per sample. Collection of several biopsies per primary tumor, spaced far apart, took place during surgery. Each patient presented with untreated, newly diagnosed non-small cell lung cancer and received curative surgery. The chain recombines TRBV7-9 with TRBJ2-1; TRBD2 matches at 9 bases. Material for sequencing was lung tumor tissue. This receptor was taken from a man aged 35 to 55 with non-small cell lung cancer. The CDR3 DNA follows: TGTGCCAGCAGACCCAGGGAAGCTAGCGGGGACAATGAGCAGTTCTTC. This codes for CASRPREASGDNEQFF.